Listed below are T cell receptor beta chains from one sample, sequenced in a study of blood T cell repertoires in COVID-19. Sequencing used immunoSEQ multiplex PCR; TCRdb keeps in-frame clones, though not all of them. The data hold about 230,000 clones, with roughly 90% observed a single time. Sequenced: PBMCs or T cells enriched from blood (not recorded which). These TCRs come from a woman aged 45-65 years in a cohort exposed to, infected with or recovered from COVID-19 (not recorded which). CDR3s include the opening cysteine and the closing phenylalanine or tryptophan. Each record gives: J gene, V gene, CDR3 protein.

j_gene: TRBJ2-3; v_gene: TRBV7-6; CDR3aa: CASSLAGPTDTQYF
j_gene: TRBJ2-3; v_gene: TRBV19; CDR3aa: CASKGTGGTSF
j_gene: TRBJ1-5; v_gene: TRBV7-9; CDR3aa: CASSPGRDQPQHF
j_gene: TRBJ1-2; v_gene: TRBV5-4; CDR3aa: CASSLEDRGYGYTF
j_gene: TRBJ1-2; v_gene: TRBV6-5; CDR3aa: CASSSGWGDNYGYTF
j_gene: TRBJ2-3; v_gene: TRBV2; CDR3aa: CASSEGRGTDTQYF
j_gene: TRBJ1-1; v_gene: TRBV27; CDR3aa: CASSLSGTALNTEAFF
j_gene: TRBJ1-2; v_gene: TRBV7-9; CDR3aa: CASSLADRFGYTF
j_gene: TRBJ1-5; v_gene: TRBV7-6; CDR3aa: CASGEFGQFGVGPQHF
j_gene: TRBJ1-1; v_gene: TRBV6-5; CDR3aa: CASSPRGLNTEAFF
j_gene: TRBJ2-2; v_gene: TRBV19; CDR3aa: CASSPTGGGGELFF
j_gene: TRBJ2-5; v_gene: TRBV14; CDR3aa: CASSRIKGLAGAEETQYF
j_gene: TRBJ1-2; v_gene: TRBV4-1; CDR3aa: CASSRERGKTDPNYGYTF
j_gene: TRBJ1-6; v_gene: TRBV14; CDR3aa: CASSQGGGWNSPLHF
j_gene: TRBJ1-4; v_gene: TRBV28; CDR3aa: CATCVGAREKLFF
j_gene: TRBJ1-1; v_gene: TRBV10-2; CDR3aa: CASRMTGSDGWAEAFF
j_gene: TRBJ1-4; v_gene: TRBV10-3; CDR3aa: CAIKPGQGRIEKLFF
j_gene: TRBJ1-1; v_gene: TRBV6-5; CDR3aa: CASSSLDRNTEAFF
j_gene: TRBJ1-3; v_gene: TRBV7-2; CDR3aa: CASSPPGTGFGNTIYF
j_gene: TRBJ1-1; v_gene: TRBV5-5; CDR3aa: CASSLRQGGTEAFF
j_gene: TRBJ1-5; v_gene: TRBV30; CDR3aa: CAWSLYSNQPQHF
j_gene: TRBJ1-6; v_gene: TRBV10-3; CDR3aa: CAISADRSRNSPLHF
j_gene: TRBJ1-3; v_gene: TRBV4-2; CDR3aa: CASSPDPGRGSGNTIYF
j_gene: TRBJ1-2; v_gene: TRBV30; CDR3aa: CAWSSPRGTWLDYTF
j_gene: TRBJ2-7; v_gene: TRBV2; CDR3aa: CASRGYESYEQYF
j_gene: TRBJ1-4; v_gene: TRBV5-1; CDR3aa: CASSLDSRGGTNEKLFF
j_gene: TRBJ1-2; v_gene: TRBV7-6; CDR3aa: CASGGDYGYTF
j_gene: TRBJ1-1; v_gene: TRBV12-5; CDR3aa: CASGLGVGGRRTEAFF
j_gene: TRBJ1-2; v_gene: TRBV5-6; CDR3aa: CASSLGPPQGSSYGYTF
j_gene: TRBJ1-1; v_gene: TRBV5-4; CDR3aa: CASSPGDRLNTEAFF
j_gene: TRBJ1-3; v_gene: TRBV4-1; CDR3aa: CASSPTPLSGNTIYF
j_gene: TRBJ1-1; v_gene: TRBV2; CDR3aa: CASRQGGFGNTEAFF
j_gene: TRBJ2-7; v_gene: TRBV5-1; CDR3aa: CASSFSGHPTEQYF
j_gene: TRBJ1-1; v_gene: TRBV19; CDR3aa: CASSNRVAGNTEAFF
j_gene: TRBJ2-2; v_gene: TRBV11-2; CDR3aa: CASSSRQLVTGELFF
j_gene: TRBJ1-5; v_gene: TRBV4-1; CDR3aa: CASSHRQGAGSVNQPQHF
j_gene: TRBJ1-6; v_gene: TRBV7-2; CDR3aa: CASSDNGYNSPLHF
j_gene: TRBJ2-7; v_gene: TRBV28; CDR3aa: CASSPPPGYEQYF
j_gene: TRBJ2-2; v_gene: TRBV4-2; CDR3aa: CASSPTSSVGELFF
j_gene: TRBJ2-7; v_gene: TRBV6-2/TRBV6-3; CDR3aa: CASSHTYEQYF
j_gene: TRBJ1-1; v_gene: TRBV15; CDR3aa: CATSRGEFPNTEAFF
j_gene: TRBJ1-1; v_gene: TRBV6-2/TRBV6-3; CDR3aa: CASSPGTGGLGGTEAFF
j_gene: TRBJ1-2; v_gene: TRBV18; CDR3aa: CASSPGQDSYGYTF
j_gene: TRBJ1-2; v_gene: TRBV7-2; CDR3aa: CASSLARGQGYGYTF
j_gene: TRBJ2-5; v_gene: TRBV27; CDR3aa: CASTPLSGKETQYF
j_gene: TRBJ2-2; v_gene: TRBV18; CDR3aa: CASSDNGDRYFTGELFF
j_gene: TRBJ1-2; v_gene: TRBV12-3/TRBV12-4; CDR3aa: CASSHDSVGGYTF
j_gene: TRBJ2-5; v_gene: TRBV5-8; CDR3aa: CASSLALAGGQETQYF